Included here is one T cell receptor (beta chain) sequence, with context. This clonotype was seen many times. What antigen it recognizes has not been identified. No much larger clone exists at a distance of one base, and base qualities are not known. This specimen comes from a study of T cell repertoires in cytomegalovirus infection (dated by TCRdb to about 2019). Looking at the study overall: Donor HLA type was relevant to the analysis, as public TCR beta signatures indicated carriage of CMV infection together with the matching HLA type. What the study reported, not specific to this receptor: Carriers of CMV infection plus the relevant HLA type were discriminated by the cumulative frequency of public TCR beta family members in the study cohort and in an independent roughly 350-donor cohort. The ex vivo response was dominated by HLA-C-restricted CMV-specific TCR beta clonotypes, which also provided the single most frequent clonotype in two of eight donors.

Sequenced using an Illumina HiSeq 1500. In TCRdb, the public reads were trimmed at Q25 with fastp and aligned with MiXCR, with productive beta chains retained. Records with the same CDR3 protein are collapsed into one entry carrying the most frequent genes and DNA. The sample table contains tens of thousands of distinct CDR3 sequences; only one count was recorded for about 20% of them. Jointly, the top ten make up about 18% of the sample. The CDR3 runs 11 amino acids, cysteine and phenylalanine included. CDR3 DNA is the only sequence kept; it has 33 bases, read in frame from the first base. The germline V gene provides CDR1 MDHEN and CDR2 SYDVKM. V is clipped by 6 bases and J by 9 bases, and the sequence between their germline boundaries is 11 bases long.

This receptor was identified in a human donor in good health (CMV status not recorded). Some clones in this sample may be carry-over from other donors' samples. Sequencing input: PBMCs, sequenced either directly or after in vitro stimulation (not recorded which). The chain was built from TRBV28 and TRBJ2-5, with no reliable assignment of the D segment. The sequenced DNA is TGTGCCAGCAGCCCCCGACGGGCCCAGTACTTC. It is translated as CASSPRRAQYF. Here the CDR3 is joined to the reference TRBV28 and TRBJ2-5 genes, and the full variable domain is: DVKVTQSSRYLVKRTGEKVFLECVQDMDHENMFWYRQDPGLGLRLIYFSYDVKMKEKGDIPEGYSVSREKKERFSLILESASTNQTSMYLCASSPRRAQYFGPGTRLLVL.